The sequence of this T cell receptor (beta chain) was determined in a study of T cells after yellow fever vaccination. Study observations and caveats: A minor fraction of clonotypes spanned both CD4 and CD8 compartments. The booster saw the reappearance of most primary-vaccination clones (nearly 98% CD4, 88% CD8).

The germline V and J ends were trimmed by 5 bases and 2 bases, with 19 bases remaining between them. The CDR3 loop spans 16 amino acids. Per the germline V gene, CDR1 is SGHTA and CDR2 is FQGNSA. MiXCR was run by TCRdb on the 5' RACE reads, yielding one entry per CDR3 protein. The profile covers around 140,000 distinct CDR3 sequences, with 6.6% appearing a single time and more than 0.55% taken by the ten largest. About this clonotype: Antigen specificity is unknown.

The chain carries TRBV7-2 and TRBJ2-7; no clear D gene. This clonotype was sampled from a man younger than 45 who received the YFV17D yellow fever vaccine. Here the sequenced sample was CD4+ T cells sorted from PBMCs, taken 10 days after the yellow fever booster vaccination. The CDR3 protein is CASSAKTPLGPYEQYF. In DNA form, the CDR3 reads TGTGCCAGCAGCGCGAAAACTCCGTTGGGTCCCTACGAGCAGTACTTC.